Shown below are 26 T cell receptor beta chains from a single sample sequenced in a study of neurological immune-mediated disorders. MiXCR, applied by TCRdb to the 5' RACE reads, yields one record per CDR3 protein. Here the sample spans 87,000 or so distinct CDR3 sequences, around 3.5% being singletons. Sequencing was carried out using PBMCs. All receptors derive from a woman in her 50s with multiple sclerosis.

This clonotype was found many times. This chain uses TRBV19 with TRBJ2-3; TRBD2 might be the D (6 bases). The CDR3 covers 14 residues. The V and J ends lost 3 bases and 0 bases respectively, with 7 bases between them. CDR1 is LNHDA, CDR2 SQIVND, per germline (reference sequence). DNA of the CDR3: TGTGCCAGTAGTATGGGGAGGAGCACAGATACGCAGTATTTT. Translated, it gives CASSMGRSTDTQYF.

This clonotype has a count of ten or more. The rearrangement links TRBV12-3 or TRBV12-4 to TRBJ1-2, with D unresolved. V was shortened by 3 bases and J by 4 bases, with 3 bases between the two germline ends. The CDR3 has 11 amino acids. The CDR3 nucleotides read TGTGCCAGCAGTTTCAGCTATGGCTACACCTTC. Its protein product is CASSFSYGYTF.

Comments on this clonotype: An end of the junction does not agree with germline; a read error may underlie this. This chain uses TRBV20-1 with TRBJ1-5; TRBD1 is a possible D gene (5 bases). Germline CDR1 DFQATT, CDR2 SNEGSKA (reference sequence). The CDR3 is made up of 15 amino acids. The CDR3 loop is CSARDHGGSNKTQNF. DNA for the CDR3: TGCAGTGCTAGAGATCACGGGGGTAGCAATAAGACCCAGAATTTT.

This clonotype was recorded at least ten times. The chain links TRBV20-1 to TRBJ2-3, with no clear D. The germline CDR1 and CDR2 sequences are DFQATT and SNEGSKA (reference sequence). This CDR3 spans 14 amino acids. Trimming took off 6 bases at V and 1 base at J, with 14 bases between the two ends. The CDR3 region has the DNA TGCAGTGCGATGGGGTTGTACCGCACAGATACGCAGTATTTT. Translation gives CSAMGLYRTDTQYF.

This clonotype was counted between two and nine times. This sequence joins TRBV24-1 and TRBJ2-2; 10 bases map to TRBD1. The V gene's germline CDR1 is KGHDR and CDR2 SFDVKD. The trim removed 4 bases at V and 4 bases at J, leaving 5 bases unmatched. The CDR3 extends over 16 amino acids. CDR3 sequence: CATSDTGQGSTGELFF. Here the CDR3 DNA reads TGTGCCACCAGTGACACGGGACAGGGGAGCACCGGGGAGCTGTTTTTT.

This clonotype was counted many times. This chain uses TRBV29-1 with TRBJ2-3; maybe TRBD2 (5 bases). The V end was cut by 0 bases, the J end by 1 base, with 11 bases between. The CDR3 runs 15 residues. Germline CDR1 is SQVTM and CDR2 is ANQGSEA. The CDR3 spells CSVEELGRGTDTQYF. CDR3 nucleotide sequence: TGCAGCGTTGAAGAGCTAGGGCGGGGCACAGATACGCAGTATTTT.

This clonotype was observed many times. V is TRBV20-1 and J is TRBJ1-2, with TRBD1 matching 10 bases. The CDR3 is 15 amino acids. Germline CDR1 DFQATT, CDR2 SNEGSKA (reference sequence). J gave up 3 bases and V 6 bases, and 10 bases lay outside the gene matches. CDR3 nucleotide sequence: TGCAGTGCCCTGGGACAGGGGAAGGATCACTATGGCTACACCTTC. Translating it yields CSALGQGKDHYGYTF.

This clonotype appeared many times. The chain couples TRBV20-1 to TRBJ2-7, with 8 bases fitting TRBD2. Germline trimming cut 6 bases from V and 5 bases from J; bases unmatched to any gene: 12. There are 14 residues in the CDR3. Germline assignment: CDR1 DFQATT and CDR2 SNEGSKA (reference sequence). CDR3 DNA: TGCAGTGCCTCCACTGGGCGGGGGGTCCACGAGCAGTACTTC. This encodes CSASTGRGVHEQYF.

This clonotype was found many times. The chain combines TRBV5-1 with TRBJ2-5; no reliable D call. V lost 4 bases to trimming and J lost 4 bases, with 14 bases between them. This CDR3 spans 14 amino acids. Germline V gene data show CDR1 as SGHRS and CDR2 as YFSETQ. The CDR3 loop reads CASSPARQGETQYF. The DNA of the CDR3 is TGCGCCAGCAGCCCAGCCCGACAAGGAGAGACCCAGTACTTC.

This clonotype came up many times. The V gene is TRBV12-3 or TRBV12-4, the J gene TRBJ2-1, with 7 bases aligning to TRBD2. This CDR3 comprises 15 residues. The V gene end was trimmed by 1 base and the J gene end by 2 bases; junction bases not matched to a gene: 2. The CDR3 nucleotides are TGTGCCAGCAGTTTAGGAGGGACTACCTACAATGAGCAGTTCTTC. It specifies CASSLGGTTYNEQFF.

In this sample, this clonotype turned up many times. This chain uses TRBV5-4 with TRBJ1-1, with 9 bases aligning to TRBD1. Unmatched junction bases numbered 5, after V lost 4 bases and J lost 1 base. This CDR3 has 15 amino acids. Germline assignment: CDR1 SGHNT and CDR2 YYREEE (reference sequence). CDR3 nucleotides: TGTGCCAGCAGCCCCCCGGACAGGGGGAACACTGAAGCTTTCTTT. Its protein product is CASSPPDRGNTEAFF.

As to this clonotype: A much larger clone lies a single base off, so this may be a read error. The J gene is TRBJ2-6, the V gene TRBV5-1; D perhaps matches TRBD2 (6 bases). The CDR3 has 15 residues. The germline CDR1 and CDR2 sequences are SGHRS and YFSETQ. The CDR3 coding sequence is TGCGCCAGCAGCCCCCGGGGAGGCGGGGCCAAAGTCCTGACTTTC. It translates to CASSPRGGGAKVLTF.

There are many counts of this clonotype. The junction and the germline gene differ at one end; a read error may be behind it. The chain links TRBV7-8 to TRBJ2-7; D may be TRBD2 (5 bases). The germline gives CDR1 SGHVS, CDR2 FQNEAQ. The CDR3 is 14 residues long. The chain's CDR3 is CATSYSSTTYEQYF. The CDR3 nucleotides are TGTGCCACCAGCTATTCTAGCACAACCTACGAGCAGTACTTC.

In its sample, this clonotype was seen many times. The chain combines TRBV9 with TRBJ2-7; D tentatively fits TRBD1 or TRBD2 (6 bases each). The CDR3 spans 16 residues. The V end was cut by 0 bases, the J end by 7 bases, with 20 bases between. Germline values: CDR1 SGDLS, CDR2 YYNGEE. This CDR3 is CASSVAAGQTPGEQYF. CDR3 sequence (DNA): TGTGCCAGCAGCGTAGCGGCGGGACAAACCCCTGGAGAGCAGTACTTC.

This clonotype was picked up many times. J is TRBJ2-3 and V is TRBV7-9; 7 bases line up with TRBD1. CDR3 length: 15 amino acids. Trimming removed 1 base from V and 3 bases from J; junction bases left unmatched: 4. Germline V gives CDR1 SEHNR, CDR2 FQNEAQ (reference sequence). The CDR3 sequence is CASSLGTGTTDTQYF. CDR3 DNA: TGTGCCAGCAGCTTAGGGACAGGAACTACAGATACGCAGTATTTT.

This clonotype was seen ten or more times. The CDR3 spells CASSPGLVSIEQFF. In DNA, the CDR3 is TGTGCCAGCAGCCCCGGACTAGTTAGTATTGAGCAGTTCTTC. This chain links TRBV7-3 with TRBJ2-1; 7 positions match TRBD2. CDR1 is SGHTA, CDR2 FQGTGA, per germline. The J segment lost 9 bases and the V segment lost 5 bases, leaving 10 bases of the junction unmatched. The length of the CDR3 is 14 residues.

At least ten counts were recorded for this clonotype. V is TRBV6-5 and J is TRBJ2-4; possible D gene TRBD1, 5 bases. The CDR3 contains 14 residues. The V gene lost 6 bases and the J gene lost 6 bases, with 15 bases spanning the gap. Germline CDR1 is MNHEY and CDR2 is SVGAGI. CDR3 nucleotide sequence: TGTGCCAGCAGAACAGGAACTACAGGAAACATTCAGTACTTC. This translates into CASRTGTTGNIQYF.

This clonotype was recorded a few times. V usage is TRBV7-2 and J usage is TRBJ2-1, with 8 bases aligning to TRBD2. The CDR3 has 14 amino acids. The V gene end was trimmed by 6 bases and the J gene end by 14 bases; junction bases not matched to a gene: 15. CDR1 is SGHTA and CDR2 is FQGNSA in the germline V gene. CDR3 sequence reads: CASSFGTRSTQEFF. The CDR3 DNA reads as TGTGCCAGCAGTTTCGGGACTAGGTCCACCCAAGAGTTCTTC.

This clonotype was seen ten or more times. The chain joins TRBV5-1 to TRBJ2-3; 7 bases match TRBD1. The CDR3 is made up of 14 amino acids. The germline CDR1 and CDR2 sequences are SGHRS and YFSETQ. V was pared by 4 bases and J by 2 bases, with 4 bases of the junction left unmatched. In DNA form, the CDR3 reads TGCGCCAGCAGCGAAGGACAGGCCACAGATACGCAGTATTTT. It yields the protein CASSEGQATDTQYF.

The V gene is TRBV6-1, the J gene TRBJ2-3, with 13 bases matching TRBD2. The CDR3 loop spans 16 amino acids. Trimming took 6 bases from V and 4 from J; bases not matched to a gene: 7. From germline, CDR1 is MNHNS and CDR2 SASEGT. The CDR3 is CASRPPGTSGADTQYF. The CDR3 DNA sequence: TGTGCCAGCAGACCCCCCGGGACTAGCGGGGCAGATACGCAGTATTTT.

This clonotype was seen many times. The genes are TRBV7-8 and TRBJ1-6, with 8 bases that match TRBD1. Trimming took 5 bases from V and 5 from J; bases not matched to a gene: 11. CDR1 SGHVS and CDR2 FQNEAQ come from the germline V gene. The CDR3 is 17 amino acids. The CDR3 here is CASSPRAGTGDNSPLHF. CDR3 coding DNA: TGTGCCAGCAGCCCACGCGCCGGGACAGGAGATAATTCACCCCTCCACTTT. The whole variable domain, filled in from reference TRBV7-8 and TRBJ1-6, reads GAGVSQSPRYKVAKRGQDVALRCDPISGHVSLFWYQQALGQGPEFLTYFQNEAQLDKSGLPSDRFFAERPEGSVSTLKIQRTQQEDSAVYLCASSPRAGTGDNSPLHFGNGTRLTVT.

This clonotype has at least ten counts. The rearrangement joins TRBV12-3 or TRBV12-4 to TRBJ2-7; no reliable D call. The V end lost 0 bases, the J end lost 7 bases, and 10 bases lay between the germline ends. The CDR3 runs 13 residues. The chain's CDR3 is CASSLAHKSEQYF. Here the CDR3 DNA reads TGTGCCAGCAGTTTAGCCCATAAGAGTGAGCAGTACTTC.

This clonotype was seen more than once but under ten times. The chain carries TRBV12-3 or TRBV12-4 and TRBJ1-1, with D possibly TRBD1 on 5 matching bases. The CDR3 has 14 amino acids. V was cut by 6 bases and J by 0 bases, with 11 bases left in between. The chain's CDR3 is CASSAGRMNTEAFF. Written as DNA, the CDR3 is TGTGCCAGCAGCGCAGGGCGGATGAACACTGAAGCTTTCTTT.

This clonotype appeared many times. V gene TRBV20-1 combines with J gene TRBJ2-3, with D perhaps matching TRBD1 (5 bases). Germline CDR1 reads DFQATT; CDR2 reads SNEGSKA (reference sequence). This CDR3 is built from 15 residues. Trimming removed 3 bases from V and 4 bases from J, with 17 bases in between. As DNA, the CDR3 is TGCAGTGCTAGTTCTGAACAGGTGAGGCCAGATACGCAGTATTTT. This encodes CSASSEQVRPDTQYF.

This clonotype was observed many times. The rearrangement links TRBV10-3 to TRBJ2-6, with 11 bases lining up with TRBD1. The V gene's germline CDR1 is ENHRY and CDR2 SYGVKD. This CDR3 comprises 17 residues. The V gene end was trimmed by 8 bases and the J gene end by 1 base; junction bases not matched to a gene: 7. Here the CDR3 reads CAIERGTGGSGANVLTF. The CDR3 bases are TGTGCCATCGAAAGGGGGACAGGGGGTTCTGGGGCCAACGTCCTGACTTTC.

This clonotype was observed many times. This chain connects TRBV29-1 to TRBJ2-7, with D uncertain. This CDR3 has 11 residues. CDR1 SQVTM and CDR2 ANQGSEA come from the germline V gene. Between the trimmed V and J ends, which lost 4 bases and 4 bases, there was a span of 8 bases. This CDR3 reads CSVAIGYEQYF. The DNA of the CDR3 is TGCAGCGTTGCTATCGGGTACGAGCAGTACTTC.